These T cell receptor beta chains were read from a single sample in a study of shared clonotypes between healthy human individuals. Sequencing used immunoSEQ multiplex PCR; TCRdb keeps in-frame clones, though not all of them. The sample holds about 1 million clones; 75% are singletons and the top ten take roughly 1.5%. Material: memory CD4+ T cells sorted from blood. These receptors all come from a man aged 18 to 30 in good health. Each CDR3 is given without its conserved first and last residue. A D gene is named only where the DNA matches it firmly. Clone size is shown for a subset of rows, as once, few, many or a class of expanded clone.

>.|TRBV19|.|TRBJ2-7
ASSSYRDAPYEQY
>once|TRBV2|TRBD1|TRBJ1-5
ASSAGDSQPQH
>.|TRBV6-6|.|TRBJ1-2
ASSAYGYT
>.|TRBV6-1|TRBD1|TRBJ1-1
ASGMGTGVNTEAF
>.|TRBV9|TRBD2|TRBJ2-1
ASSGAGRGDYNEQF
>few|TRBV5-1|.|TRBJ1-2
ASSVGGSSLDYT
>.|TRBV7-2|.|TRBJ1-6
ASSLTRNNSPLH
>.|TRBV14|.|TRBJ2-2
ASSQRRDYTGELF
>.|TRBV6-5|.|TRBJ2-3
ASKGGYADTQY
>.|TRBV27|TRBD1|TRBJ2-3
ASSLAGTGDVMDTQY
>.|TRBV10-3|.|TRBJ1-1
AIRGATSNTEAF
>.|TRBV7-2|.|TRBJ2-2
ASSLVSSMNTGELF
>.|TRBV15|.|TRBJ2-1
ATSRAGLERQF
>.|TRBV4-1|TRBD1|TRBJ1-4
ASSLAQGSEKLF
>.|TRBV2|.|TRBJ1-1
ASSDGGWGETEAF
>.|TRBV6-1|.|TRBJ2-7
ASSAGAYEQY
>.|TRBV2|TRBD2|TRBJ2-3
ASTLAGDTQY
>.|TRBV5-1|.|TRBJ2-3
ASNLQDTDTQY
>.|TRBV11-2|.|TRBJ1-5
ASSHGGPNQPQH
>.|TRBV7-9|.|TRBJ2-7
ASSLAQLPQY
>.|TRBV28|TRBD1|TRBJ2-7
ASRDSYEQY
>.|TRBV5-4|.|TRBJ1-1
ASSLVAAGKTEAF
>.|TRBV19|.|TRBJ1-5
ASSMGAPYSNQPQH
>.|TRBV6-5|.|TRBJ1-1
ASSYSIDRNTEAF
>.|TRBV7-2|TRBD2|TRBJ2-5
ASSLGWTSGRQETQY
>.|TRBV6-5|TRBD2|TRBJ2-7
ASSYLGGGDYEQY
>.|TRBV2|.|TRBJ1-3
ASANTLGNTIY
>many|TRBV7-9|.|TRBJ1-2
ASSLGQERAYGYT